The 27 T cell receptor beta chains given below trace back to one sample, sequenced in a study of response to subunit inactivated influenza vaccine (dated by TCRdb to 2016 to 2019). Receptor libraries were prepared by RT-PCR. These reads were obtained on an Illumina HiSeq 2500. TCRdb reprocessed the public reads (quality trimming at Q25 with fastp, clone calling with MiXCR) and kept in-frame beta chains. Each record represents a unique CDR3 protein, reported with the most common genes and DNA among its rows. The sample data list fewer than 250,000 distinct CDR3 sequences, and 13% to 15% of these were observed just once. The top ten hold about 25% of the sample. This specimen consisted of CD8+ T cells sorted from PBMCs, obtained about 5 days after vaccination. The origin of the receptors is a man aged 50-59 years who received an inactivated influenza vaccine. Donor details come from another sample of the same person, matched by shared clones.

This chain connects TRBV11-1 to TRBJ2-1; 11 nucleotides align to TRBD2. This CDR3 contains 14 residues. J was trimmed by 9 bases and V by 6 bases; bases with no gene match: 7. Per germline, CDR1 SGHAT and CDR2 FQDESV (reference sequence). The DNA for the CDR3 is TGTGCCAGCAGAAGGAAACTAGCGGGAGTTGAGCAGTTCTTC. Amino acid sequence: CASRRKLAGVEQFF.

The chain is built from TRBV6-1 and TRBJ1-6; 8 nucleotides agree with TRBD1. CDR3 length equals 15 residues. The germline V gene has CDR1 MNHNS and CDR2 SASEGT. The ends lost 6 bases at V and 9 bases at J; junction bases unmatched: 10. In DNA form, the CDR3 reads TGTGCCAGCAGACACTGGACAGGGTTGGCTTCACCCCTCCACTTT. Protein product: CASRHWTGLASPLHF.

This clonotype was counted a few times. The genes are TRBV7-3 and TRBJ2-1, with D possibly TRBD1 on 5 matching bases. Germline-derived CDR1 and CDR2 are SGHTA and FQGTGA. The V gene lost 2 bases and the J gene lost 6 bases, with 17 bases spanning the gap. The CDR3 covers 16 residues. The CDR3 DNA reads TGTGCCAGCAGCTTAGGGCGGTCAGGGATGCGCAATGAGCAGTTCTTC. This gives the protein CASSLGRSGMRNEQFF.

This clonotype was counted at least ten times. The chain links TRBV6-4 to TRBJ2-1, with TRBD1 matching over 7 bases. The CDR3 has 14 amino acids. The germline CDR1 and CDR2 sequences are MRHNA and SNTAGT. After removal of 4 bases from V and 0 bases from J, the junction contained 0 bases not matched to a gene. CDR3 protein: CASSGDSSYNEQFF. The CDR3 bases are TGTGCCAGCAGTGGGGACAGCTCCTACAATGAGCAGTTCTTC.

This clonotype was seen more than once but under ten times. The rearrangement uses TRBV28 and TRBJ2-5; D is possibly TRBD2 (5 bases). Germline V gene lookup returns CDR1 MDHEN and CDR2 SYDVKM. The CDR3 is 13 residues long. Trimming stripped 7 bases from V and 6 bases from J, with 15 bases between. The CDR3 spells CASTSGEDKTQYF. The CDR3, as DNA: TGTGCCAGCACCTCCGGGGAAGACAAGACCCAGTACTTC.

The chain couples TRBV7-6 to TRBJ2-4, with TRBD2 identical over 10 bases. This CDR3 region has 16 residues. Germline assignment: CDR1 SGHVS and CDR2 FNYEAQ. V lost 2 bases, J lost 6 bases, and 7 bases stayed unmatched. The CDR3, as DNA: TGTGCCAGCAGCTTAACTAGCGGGGAGGTGGGAAACATTCAGTACTTC. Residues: CASSLTSGEVGNIQYF.

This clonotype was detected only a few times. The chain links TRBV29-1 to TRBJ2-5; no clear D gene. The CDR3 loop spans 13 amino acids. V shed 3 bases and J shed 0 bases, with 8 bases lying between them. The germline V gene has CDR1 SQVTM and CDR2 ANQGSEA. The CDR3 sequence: CSVDREYQETQYF. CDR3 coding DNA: TGCAGCGTTGATCGTGAGTACCAAGAGACCCAGTACTTC.

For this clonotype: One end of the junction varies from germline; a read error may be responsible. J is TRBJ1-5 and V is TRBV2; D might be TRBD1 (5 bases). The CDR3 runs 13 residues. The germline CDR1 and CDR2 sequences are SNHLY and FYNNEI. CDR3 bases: TGTGCCAGCCGACAGTATAGCAGTCAGCCCCAGCATTTT. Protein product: CASRQYSSQPQHF.

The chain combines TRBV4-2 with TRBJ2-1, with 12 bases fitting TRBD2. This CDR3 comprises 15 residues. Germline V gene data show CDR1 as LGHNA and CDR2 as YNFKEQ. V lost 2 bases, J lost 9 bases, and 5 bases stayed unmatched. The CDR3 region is CASSQSSGRASEQFF. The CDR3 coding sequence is TGTGCCAGCAGCCAATCTAGCGGGAGGGCCTCTGAGCAGTTCTTC.

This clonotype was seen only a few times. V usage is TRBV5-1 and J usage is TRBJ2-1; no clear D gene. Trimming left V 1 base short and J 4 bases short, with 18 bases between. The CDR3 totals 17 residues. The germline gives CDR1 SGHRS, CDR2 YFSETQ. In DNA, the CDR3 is TGCGCCAGCAGCTTGACCTACTATACAAAAAAGTACAATGAGCAGTTCTTC. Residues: CASSLTYYTKKYNEQFF.

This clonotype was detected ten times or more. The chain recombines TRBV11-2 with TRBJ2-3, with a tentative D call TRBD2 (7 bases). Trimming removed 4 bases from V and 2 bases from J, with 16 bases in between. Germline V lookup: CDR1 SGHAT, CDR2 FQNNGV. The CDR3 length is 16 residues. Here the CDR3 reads CASSYTLGGLTDTQYF. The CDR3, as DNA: TGTGCCAGCAGCTACACCCTCGGGGGGCTCACAGATACGCAGTATTTT.

In DNA form, the CDR3 reads TGTGCCAGCAGTTTTGGGTTGGCGGAATTCTACAATGAGCAGTTCTTC. It codes for CASSFGLAEFYNEQFF. The rearrangement uses TRBV28 and TRBJ2-1; no firm D call. V lost 3 bases and J lost 3, with 15 bases in between. Germline CDR1 and CDR2: MDHEN and SYDVKM. This CDR3 contains 16 residues.

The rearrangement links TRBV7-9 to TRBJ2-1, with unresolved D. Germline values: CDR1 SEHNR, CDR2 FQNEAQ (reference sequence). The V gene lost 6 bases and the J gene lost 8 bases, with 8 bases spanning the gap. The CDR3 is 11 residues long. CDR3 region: CASRRLDEQFF. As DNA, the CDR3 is TGTGCCAGCAGACGACTTGATGAGCAGTTCTTC.

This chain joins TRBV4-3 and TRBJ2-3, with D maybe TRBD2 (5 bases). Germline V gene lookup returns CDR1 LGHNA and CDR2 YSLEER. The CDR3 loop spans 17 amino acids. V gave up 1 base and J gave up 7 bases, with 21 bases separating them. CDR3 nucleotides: TGCGCCAGCAGCCAAGGATTTGGCGGGCAACACACTAATACGCAGTATTTT. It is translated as CASSQGFGGQHTNTQYF.

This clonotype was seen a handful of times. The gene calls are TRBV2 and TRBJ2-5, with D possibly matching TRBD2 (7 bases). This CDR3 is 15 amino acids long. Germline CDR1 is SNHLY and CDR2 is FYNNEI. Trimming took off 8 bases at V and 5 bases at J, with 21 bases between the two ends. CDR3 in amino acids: CASRATSGGGETQYF. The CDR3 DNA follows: TGTGCCAGCCGGGCAACATCGGGGGGCGGCGAGACCCAGTACTTC.

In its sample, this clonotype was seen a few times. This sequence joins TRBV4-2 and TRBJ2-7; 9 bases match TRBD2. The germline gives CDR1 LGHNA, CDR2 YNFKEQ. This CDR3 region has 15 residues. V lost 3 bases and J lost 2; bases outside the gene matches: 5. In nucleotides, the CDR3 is TGTGCCAGCAGCCAGTTAGCGGGGGCCACCTACGAGCAGTACTTC. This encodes CASSQLAGATYEQYF.

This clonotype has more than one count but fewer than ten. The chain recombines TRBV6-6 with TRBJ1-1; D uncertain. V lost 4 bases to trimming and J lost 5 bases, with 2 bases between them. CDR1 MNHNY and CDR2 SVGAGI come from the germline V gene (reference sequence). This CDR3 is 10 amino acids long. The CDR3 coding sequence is TGTGCCAGCAGTTTAACTGAAGCTTTCTTT. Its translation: CASSLTEAFF.

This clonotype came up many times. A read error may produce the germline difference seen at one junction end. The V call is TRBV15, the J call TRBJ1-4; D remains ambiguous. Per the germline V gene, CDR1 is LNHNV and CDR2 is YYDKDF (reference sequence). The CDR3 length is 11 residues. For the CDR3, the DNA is TGTGCCACCAGCAGAGATGAAAAGCTGTTTTTT. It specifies CATSRDEKLFF.

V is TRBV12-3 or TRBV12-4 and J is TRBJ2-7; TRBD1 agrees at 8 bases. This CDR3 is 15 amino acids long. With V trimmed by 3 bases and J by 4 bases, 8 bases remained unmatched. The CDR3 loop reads CASSLSYRGEYEQYF. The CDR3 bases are TGTGCCAGCAGTTTGAGTTACAGGGGGGAATACGAGCAGTACTTC.

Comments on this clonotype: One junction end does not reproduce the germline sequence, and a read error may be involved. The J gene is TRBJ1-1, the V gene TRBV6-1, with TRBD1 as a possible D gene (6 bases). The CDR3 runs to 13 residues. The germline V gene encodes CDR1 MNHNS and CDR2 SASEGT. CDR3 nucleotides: TGTGCCAGCAGAGAAGGGGGTTACACTGAAGCTTTCTTT. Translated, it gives CASREGGYTEAFF.

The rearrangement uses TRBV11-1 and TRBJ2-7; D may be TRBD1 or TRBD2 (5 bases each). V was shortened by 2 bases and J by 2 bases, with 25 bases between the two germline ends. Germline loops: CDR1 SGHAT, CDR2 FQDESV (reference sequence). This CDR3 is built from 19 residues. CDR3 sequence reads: CASSLSVIYGVGATYEQYF. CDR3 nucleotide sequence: TGTGCCAGCAGCTTATCCGTGATATATGGGGTCGGGGCTACCTACGAGCAGTACTTC.

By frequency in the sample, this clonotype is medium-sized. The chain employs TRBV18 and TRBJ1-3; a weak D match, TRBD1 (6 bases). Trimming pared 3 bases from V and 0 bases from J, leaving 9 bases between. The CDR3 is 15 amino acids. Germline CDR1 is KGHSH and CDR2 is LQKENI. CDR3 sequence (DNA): TGTGCCAGCTCACCGACAGGCCTCTCTGGAAACACCATATATTTT. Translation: CASSPTGLSGNTIYF.

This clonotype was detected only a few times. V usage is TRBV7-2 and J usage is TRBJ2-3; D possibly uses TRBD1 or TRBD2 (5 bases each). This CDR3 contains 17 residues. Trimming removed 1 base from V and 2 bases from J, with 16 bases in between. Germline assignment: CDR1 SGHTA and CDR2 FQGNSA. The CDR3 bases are TGTGCCAGCAGCTTAGGGGACGGCCGTAGGTACACAGATACGCAGTATTTT. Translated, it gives CASSLGDGRRYTDTQYF. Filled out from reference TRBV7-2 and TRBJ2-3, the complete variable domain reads GAGVSQSPSNKVTEKGKDVELRCDPISGHTALYWYRQSLGQGLEFLIYFQGNSAPDKSGLPSDRFSAERTGGSVSTLTIQRTQQEDSAVYLCASSLGDGRRYTDTQYFGPGTRLTVL.

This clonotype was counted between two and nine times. In DNA form, the CDR3 reads TGTGCCAGCAGTCATCGGGACAGGGGAGGGCATGGCTACACCTTC. Its translation: CASSHRDRGGHGYTF. The chain joins TRBV6-1 to TRBJ1-2; TRBD1 agrees at 10 bases. The V segment lost 5 bases and the J segment 6 bases; nucleotides outside the gene matches: 9. Per germline, CDR1 MNHNS and CDR2 SASEGT. This CDR3 region has 15 residues.

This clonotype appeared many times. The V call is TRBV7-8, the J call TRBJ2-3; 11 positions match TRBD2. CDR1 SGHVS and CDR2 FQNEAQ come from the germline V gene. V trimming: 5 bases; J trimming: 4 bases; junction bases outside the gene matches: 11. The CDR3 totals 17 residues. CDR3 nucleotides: TGTGCCAGCAGCCTAACAACTAGCGGGAGTTTCCCAGATACGCAGTATTTT. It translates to CASSLTTSGSFPDTQYF.

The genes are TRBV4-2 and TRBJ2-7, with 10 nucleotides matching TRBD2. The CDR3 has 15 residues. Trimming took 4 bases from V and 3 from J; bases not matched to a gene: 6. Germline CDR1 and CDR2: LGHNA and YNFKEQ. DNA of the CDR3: TGTGCCAGCAGCCGACTCCTAGCGGGGGTCTACGAGCAGTACTTC. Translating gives CASSRLLAGVYEQYF.

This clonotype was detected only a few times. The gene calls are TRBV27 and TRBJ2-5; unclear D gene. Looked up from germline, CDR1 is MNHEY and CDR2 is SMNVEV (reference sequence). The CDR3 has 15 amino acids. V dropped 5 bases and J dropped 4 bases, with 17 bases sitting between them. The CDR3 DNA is TGTGCCAGCAGTCCCGGGCCCTACCCTACAGAGACCCAGTACTTC. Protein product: CASSPGPYPTETQYF.